A selection of T cell receptor beta chains follows, all from one sample in a study of Graves' ophthalmopathy and Graves' hyperthyroidism. TCRdb reprocessed the multiplex PCR reads via MiXCR and lists one record per CDR3 protein. The sample includes over 650,000 distinct CDR3 sequences, about 40% of them seen just once. The sequencing input was peripheral blood. These receptors all stem from an adult man with Graves' ophthalmopathy. Both conserved end residues are part of each CDR3. Each record gives: clone size, J gene, V gene, D gene, CDR3 DNA, CDR3 protein. D genes are given only for firm matches. Expanded clones are given a class, and other clones once, few, many or no size at all.

many,TRBJ2-7,TRBV7-9,-,TGTGCCACGGGGGATTACGAGCAGTACTTC,CATGDYEQYF
-,TRBJ2-1,TRBV25-1,-,TGCGCCAGCAGCCTCGATGACAGGATGATCTTC,CASSLDDRMIF
-,TRBJ2-2,TRBV19,-,TGTGCCAGTAGCACCGCTGCCCGGGGGGAGCTGTTTTTT,CASSTAARGELFF
-,TRBJ1-4,TRBV5-1,-,TGCGCCAGCAGCCTGATGGGGCAGGGGAATGAAAAACTGCTTTTT,CASSLMGQGNEKLLF
-,TRBJ1-2,TRBV29-1,-,TGCAGCAGTTACTCGAGACGATGGGGGTTCGGTGGCTACACCTTC,CSSYSRRWGFGGYTF
once,TRBJ2-5,TRBV29-1,-,TGCAGCGCGGCACAAGAGACCCAGTACTTC,CSAAQETQYF
once,TRBJ1-2,TRBV19,TRBD1,TGTGCCAGTAGTATAGATCGGCGGACAGGGGGCTCCCAATACTATGGCTACACCTTC,CASSIDRRTGGSQYYGYTF
many,TRBJ1-5,TRBV24-1,-,TGTGCCACCAGTGATTTGACGGAAGATCAGCCCCAGCATTTT,CATSDLTEDQPQHF
-,TRBJ2-3,TRBV20-1,-,TGCAGTGCTTCGGACAGCGAAGATACGCAGTATTTT,CSASDSEDTQYF
-,TRBJ2-1,TRBV7-9,TRBD1,TGTGCCAGCAGGCCGGACAGGGAAAACAATGAGCAGTTCTTC,CASRPDRENNEQFF
few,TRBJ2-7,TRBV7-9,-,TGTGCCAGCAGCCAGGATGGGTCGACCCTTTACGAGCAGTACTTC,CASSQDGSTLYEQYF
many,TRBJ2-2,TRBV9,TRBD2,TGTGCCAGCACCCCCGGGACTAGCGGTTCCACCGGGGAGCTGTTTTTT,CASTPGTSGSTGELFF
-,TRBJ2-7,TRBV10-3,-,TGTGCCACCAACGGGGGAAGTTCGGCGGGCAACGAGCAGTACTTC,CATNGGSSAGNEQYF
once,TRBJ1-1,TRBV10-3,-,TGTGCCATCAGTGAACATCCTAACACTGAAGCTTTCTTT,CAISEHPNTEAFF
many,TRBJ1-1,TRBV11-2,-,TGTGCCAGCAGCCCCAAGTACGGGGGGAACACTGAAGCTTTCTTT,CASSPKYGGNTEAFF
many,TRBJ1-2,TRBV19,-,TGTGCCAGTACCGGGGAGAACTATGGCTACACCTTC,CASTGENYGYTF
many,TRBJ1-6,TRBV20-1,-,TGCAGTGCTAGAAGGGGGGACACCTATAATTCACCCCTCCACTTT,CSARRGDTYNSPLHF
-,TRBJ2-5,TRBV15,TRBD1,TGTGCCACCAGCAGAGAACGGACAGGGACCCAGTACTTC,CATSRERTGTQYF
-,TRBJ2-1,TRBV29-1,TRBD2,TGCAGCGGGAGGCGGACTAGCGGAGGAGATGAACAGTTCTTC,CSGRRTSGGDEQFF
-,TRBJ1-5,TRBV7-9,-,TGTGCCAGCAGCTTAGCTCCGGGGCAGGGAGATCAGCCCCGGCATTTT,CASSLAPGQGDQPRHF
-,TRBJ2-5,TRBV29-1,-,TGCAGCGTTGATGCGGGGGCCCTGCTGGACTTC,CSVDAGALLDF
many,TRBJ2-7,TRBV7-8,-,TGTGCCAGCAGGCCCCGTAGCTCCTACGAGCAGTACTTC,CASRPRSSYEQYF
many,TRBJ1-2,TRBV12-3/TRBV12-4,TRBD1,TGTGCCAGCAGCCGAACAGGGGGGGGCTATGGCTACACCTTC,CASSRTGGGYGYTF
-,TRBJ2-6,TRBV7-6,TRBD1,TGTGCCAGCAGCCGAGGACAGGGAGGTGGGGCCAACGTCCTGACTTTC,CASSRGQGGGANVLTF
once,TRBJ1-6,TRBV25-1,-,TGCGCCAGCAGTGAACAGCTTAATTCACCCCTCCACTTT,CASSEQLNSPLHF
-,TRBJ2-5,TRBV5-5,-,TGTGCCAGCGCAAGGGGGAAGCAGACCCAGTACTTC,CASARGKQTQYF
-,TRBJ2-5,TRBV29-1,-,TGCAGCGTTGAAGGCTTCGGGTGGGAGACCCAGTACTTC,CSVEGFGWETQYF
-,TRBJ1-2,TRBV20-1,-,TGCAGTGCTAGTTCCTCGGGAGCAGACAAATCCTATGGCTACACCTTC,CSASSSGADKSYGYTF
-,TRBJ2-5,TRBV7-9,-,TGTGCCAGCAGCTTAGCGCGGAGGCCCGGGGAGACCCAGTACTTC,CASSLARRPGETQYF
many,TRBJ2-7,TRBV12-3/TRBV12-4,-,TGTGCCAGCAGTTTAAGTAACTACGAGCAGTACTTC,CASSLSNYEQYF
once,TRBJ2-2,TRBV7-9,-,TGTGCCAGCAGCCTCGGACCTGGCTACGGGGAGCTGTTTTTT,CASSLGPGYGELFF
few,TRBJ1-2,TRBV20-1,-,TGCAGTGCTAGCCCAGTAAACTATGGCTACACCTTC,CSASPVNYGYTF
-,TRBJ2-7,TRBV2,TRBD1,TGTGCCAGCAGGGGGACAGGGGCCTCCTACGAGCAGTACTTC,CASRGTGASYEQYF
-,TRBJ1-6,TRBV25-1,-,TGTGCTAGAAGTTCGGGAGGAGGGTCACCCCTCCACTTT,CARSSGGGSPLHF
-,TRBJ2-7,TRBV5-1,-,TGCGCCAGCAGCCTGCCCAGCGAGGGTGACAGGAGACCCTACGAGCAGTACTTC,CASSLPSEGDRRPYEQYF
many,TRBJ1-2,TRBV24-1,TRBD1,TGTGCCACCAGCAAGGGACAGGGCCACTATGGCTACACCTTC,CATSKGQGHYGYTF
few,TRBJ1-6,TRBV25-1,-,TGTGCCAGCTCACCACTCGGAGCAGGGAATAATTCACCCCTCCACTTT,CASSPLGAGNNSPLHF
many,TRBJ2-5,TRBV7-9,TRBD1,TGTGCCAGCAGCTTACCGATTACCGGGACAGACGGTCGGACCCAGTACTTC,CASSLPITGTDGRTQYF
-,TRBJ2-5,TRBV29-1,TRBD2,TGCAGCTTCGCACGGGAGGTCGGCGAGACCCAGTACTTC,CSFAREVGETQYF
many,TRBJ2-7,TRBV10-3,-,TGTGCCATCAGTGAGGGGCGGGTGAGGGACGAGCAGTACTTC,CAISEGRVRDEQYF
-,TRBJ1-1,TRBV9,-,TGTGCCAGCAGTTTTACGGGGATAGGGACTGAAGCTTTCTTT,CASSFTGIGTEAFF
-,TRBJ2-7,TRBV15,TRBD1,TGTGCCACCAGCGAAGACAGGGCGGGCACCTACGAGCAGTACTTC,CATSEDRAGTYEQYF
many,TRBJ2-7,TRBV29-1,-,TGCAGCGCCGGACAGCTCTACGAGCAGTACTTC,CSAGQLYEQYF
few,TRBJ2-5,TRBV29-1,-,TGCAGCGTTGAACAGGGTGATGCGACCCAGTACTTC,CSVEQGDATQYF
-,TRBJ2-7,TRBV25-1,-,TGTGCCAGCTGGGGCCAGAACGGCGGGACAGCCTACGAGCAGTACTTC,CASWGQNGGTAYEQYF
-,TRBJ2-7,TRBV29-1,TRBD2,TGCAGCAGTTCACTAGCGGGGCAACAGTACGAGCAGTACTTC,CSSSLAGQQYEQYF
many,TRBJ2-7,TRBV25-1,-,TGTGCCAGCAGTGAATTAAAGGGGTTCGACGAGCAGTACTTC,CASSELKGFDEQYF
few,TRBJ2-5,TRBV19,TRBD2,TGTGCCAGTAGTACTAGCGGGGGGTACCAAGAGACCCAGTACTTC,CASSTSGGYQETQYF
-,TRBJ1-1,TRBV10-3,TRBD1,TGTGCCATCCTAGACAGGGGGGTTCTCGGTGAAGCTTTCTTT,CAILDRGVLGEAFF
many,TRBJ2-7,TRBV7-9,TRBD1,TGTGCCAGCAGTTACAGGGGTCTTGAGCAGTACTTC,CASSYRGLEQYF
many,TRBJ2-7,TRBV7-9,TRBD2,TGTGCCAGCAGCTTAGCCGGGGGGGCGGACCGGTACTTC,CASSLAGGADRYF
few,TRBJ2-3,TRBV25-1,TRBD1,TGTGCCAGCAGTGTACACAGGGGAGAGGACAAAGCGTACACAGATACGCAGTATTTT,CASSVHRGEDKAYTDTQYF
-,TRBJ1-1,TRBV7-2,-,TGTGCCAGCAGCTTTCGAAAGGGGGAAGCTTTCTTT,CASSFRKGEAFF
many,TRBJ2-6,TRBV9,-,TGTGCCAGCAGCCCAGCTGGGGGGGCCAACGTCCTGACTTTC,CASSPAGGANVLTF
-,TRBJ2-2,TRBV7-8,-,TGTGCCAGCAGCCGGACGTCGTGGGAGGGGGCGAACACCGGGGAGCTGTTTTTT,CASSRTSWEGANTGELFF
many,TRBJ2-7,TRBV20-1,TRBD1,TGCAGTGCTAGGAGGGGACAGGACTACGAGCAGTACTTC,CSARRGQDYEQYF
-,TRBJ2-2,TRBV5-1,-,TGCGCCAGCAGCTGGAGTCCGGGACAAGAGCTGTTTTTT,CASSWSPGQELFF